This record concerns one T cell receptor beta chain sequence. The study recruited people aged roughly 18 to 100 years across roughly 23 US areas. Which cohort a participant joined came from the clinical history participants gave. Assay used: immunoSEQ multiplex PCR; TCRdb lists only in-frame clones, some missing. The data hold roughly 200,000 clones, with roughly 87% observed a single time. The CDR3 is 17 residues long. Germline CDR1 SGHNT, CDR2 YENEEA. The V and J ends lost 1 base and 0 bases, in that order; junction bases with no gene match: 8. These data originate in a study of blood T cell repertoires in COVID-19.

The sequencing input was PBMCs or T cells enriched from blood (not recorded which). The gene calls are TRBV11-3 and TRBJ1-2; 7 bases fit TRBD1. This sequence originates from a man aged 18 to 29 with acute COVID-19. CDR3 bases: TGTGCCAGCAGCTTAGGAGGGGGCCAGGGGGCTAACTATGGCTACACCTTC. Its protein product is CASSLGGGQGANYGYTF. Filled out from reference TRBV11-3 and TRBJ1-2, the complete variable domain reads EAGVVQSPRYKIIEKKQPVAFWCNPISGHNTLYWYLQNLGQGPELLIRYENEEAVDDSQLPKDRFSAERLKGVDSTLKIQPAELGDSAVYLCASSLGGGQGANYGYTFGSGTRLTVV.